The present entry profiles one TCR beta chain with its context. This clone has only a few counts. Its antigen is not yet known. One base away there is no much larger clone; base qualities are not given. The data stem from a study of Ad26.COV2.S vaccination and SARS-CoV-2 variants (dated by TCRdb to the early 2020s). Broadly, across the study: Donors in the vaccine arm were drawn from COV1001, a phase I-IIa trial of Ad26.COV2.S in healthy adults that was multicentre, randomized, double-blind and placebo-controlled. Trial participants were randomized into five groups of five, in which low-dose or high-dose Ad26.COV2.S was given once or twice, or placebo was given on both occasions. A total of around 32 samples were included in the TCR-sequenced set, comprising around 19 Ad26.COV2.S vaccine recipients, 5 placebo recipients and 8 SARS-CoV-2 convalescent individuals. Sequencing of the TCRbeta repertoire served to evaluate the specificity and breadth of SARS-CoV-2-reactive T cell receptors following Ad26.COV2.S vaccination. Dosing of Ad26.COV2.S was intramuscular, at either 5x10^10 or 1x10^11 viral particles, delivered as one shot or as two shots spaced 56 days apart. Investigators remained blinded to trial group allocation during experiments and outcome assessment.

The immunoSEQ Assay was the method used to sequence TCRbeta CDR3 regions. After extraction, genomic DNA underwent amplification by bias-controlled multiplex PCR, followed by high-throughput sequencing. As for the original processing: To quantify the absolute abundance of every unique TCRbeta CDR3 region, sequences were collapsed and filtered. T cell fraction was estimated by normalization of TCRbeta template counts to usable DNA, with usable DNA being measured through amplification of reference genes present in all nucleated cells. Repertoire TCRs were annotated as SARS-CoV-2-specific when V gene, CDR3 amino acid sequence and J gene were exactly matched to a known reactive TCR set. The reference SARS-CoV-2 TCR set was derived from MIRA and filtered for enrichment in COVID-19-positive ImmuneCODE repertoires, a step that removed public or cross-reactive TCRs. Using the MIRA antigens, annotated TCRs were further analysed by specific ORF or by position within an ORF. Breadth was defined as annotated unique rearrangements over total unique productive rearrangements; depth was the summed frequency of those rearrangements. Two-sided Wilcoxon rank-sum tests were applied when comparing TCR breadth between groups. TCRdb holds this immuneACCESS table with in-frame rearrangements only. Some clones are missing; in checked studies, unresolved V genes explain under half, and the rest has no known cause. V and J calls and clone size are as listed in that table; D and trimming were resolved from the DNA. The sample has 360,000 or so clones on record, over 75% of them singletons. 1.5% to 2% of the sample is taken by the ten largest.

General conclusions and limits of the study: Vaccine and placebo recipients had comparable non-spike TCR breadth, which fits with the vaccine containing only spike. Higher spike-specific TCR breadth was observed in Ad26.COV2.S recipients than in placebo recipients (P = 0.0014). Substantial breadth of spike-specific CD8+ and CD4+ T cell responses was reported after vaccination. The study was not powered for comparison of responses between vaccine doses or regimens. The authors noted that total T cell responses may have been underestimated by the TCR breadth and depth analyses.

What this sample's treatment or condition label stands for: roughly 20 received Ad26.COV2.S at low or high dose, single or two shots; 5 received placebo; per-sample allocation not given. Repertoires of vaccine and placebo recipients were sequenced from samples collected on day 63 after the first injection. In Cohort 1b, 25 or so adults aged 18-55 years were enrolled at a single site in Boston, USA, between 29 July and 7 August 2020. Ad26.COV2.S was a replication-incompetent adenovirus type 26 vector expressing a prefusion-stabilized SARS-CoV-2 spike protein from the original Wuhan strain. Looking up the germline V gene yields CDR1 SGDLS and CDR2 YYNGEE. A distance of 8 bases separates the germline ends of V and J, which lose 3 bases and 7 bases respectively. The CDR3 holds 12 amino acids from the cysteine to the phenylalanine. Only the CDR3 DNA stays, 36 bases, in frame from base 1.

The chain joins TRBV9 to TRBJ1-3; the D segment cannot be called with confidence. This specimen consisted of peripheral blood, obtained in a trial of Ad26.COV2.S vaccine versus placebo. The TCR sequence derives from a person aged 18-65 years who received the Ad26.COV2.S COVID-19 vaccine or a placebo. The CDR3 in this case is CASSEVGNTIYF. The DNA sequence follows: TGTGCCAGCAGCGAAGTAGGGAACACCATATATTTT.